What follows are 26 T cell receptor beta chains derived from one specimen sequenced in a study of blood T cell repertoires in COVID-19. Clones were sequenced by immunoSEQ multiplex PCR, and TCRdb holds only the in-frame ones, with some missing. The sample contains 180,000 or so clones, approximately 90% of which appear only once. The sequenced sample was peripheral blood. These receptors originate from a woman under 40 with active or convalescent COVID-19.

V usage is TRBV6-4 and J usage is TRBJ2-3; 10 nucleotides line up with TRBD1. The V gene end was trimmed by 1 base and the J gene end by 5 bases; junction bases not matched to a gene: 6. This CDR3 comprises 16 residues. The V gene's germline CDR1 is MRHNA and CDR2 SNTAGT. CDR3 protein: CASSDWGTGAEDTQYF. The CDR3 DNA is TGTGCCAGCAGTGACTGGGGGACAGGGGCGGAAGATACGCAGTATTTT.

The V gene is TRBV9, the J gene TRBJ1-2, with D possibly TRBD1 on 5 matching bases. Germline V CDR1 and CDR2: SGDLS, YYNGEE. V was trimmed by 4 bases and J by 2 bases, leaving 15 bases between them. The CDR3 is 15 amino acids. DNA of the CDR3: TGTGCCAGCAGCCCCCGGGGGGAGGGGAACTATGGCTACACCTTC. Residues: CASSPRGEGNYGYTF.

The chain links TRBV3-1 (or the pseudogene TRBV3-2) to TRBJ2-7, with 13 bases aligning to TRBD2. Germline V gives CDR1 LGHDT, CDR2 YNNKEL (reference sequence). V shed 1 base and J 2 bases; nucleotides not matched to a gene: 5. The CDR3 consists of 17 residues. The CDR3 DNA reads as TGTGCCAGCAGCCAAGCCGGACTAGCGGGAGCCCCCTACGAGCAGTACTTC. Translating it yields CASSQAGLAGAPYEQYF.

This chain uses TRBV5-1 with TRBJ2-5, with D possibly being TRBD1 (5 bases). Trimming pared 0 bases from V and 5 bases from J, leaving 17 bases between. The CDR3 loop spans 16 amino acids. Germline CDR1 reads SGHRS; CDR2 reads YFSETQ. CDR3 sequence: CASSLAKVPGIETQYF. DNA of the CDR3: TGCGCCAGCAGCTTGGCCAAAGTCCCAGGGATCGAGACCCAGTACTTC. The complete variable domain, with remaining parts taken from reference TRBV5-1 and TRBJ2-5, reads KAGVTQTPRYLIKTRGQQVTLSCSPISGHRSVSWYQQTPGQGLQFLFEYFSETQRNKGNFPGRFSGRQFSNSRSEMNVSTLELGDSALYLCASSLAKVPGIETQYFGPGTRLLVL.

For the CDR3, the DNA is TGTGCCAGCAGTGTTGACATGGGTGGTACAGATACGCAGTATTTT. It specifies CASSVDMGGTDTQYF. The chain couples TRBV2 to TRBJ2-3; no clear D. The CDR3 contains 15 residues. Germline CDR1 and CDR2: SNHLY and FYNNEI. Trimming removed 4 bases from V and 3 bases from J, with 14 bases in between.

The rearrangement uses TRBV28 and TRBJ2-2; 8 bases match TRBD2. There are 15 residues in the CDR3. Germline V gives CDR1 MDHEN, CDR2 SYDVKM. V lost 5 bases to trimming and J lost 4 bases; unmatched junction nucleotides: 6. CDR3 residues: CASSPGGAGTGELFF. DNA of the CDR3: TGTGCCAGCAGTCCCGGGGGGGCGGGCACCGGGGAGCTGTTTTTT.

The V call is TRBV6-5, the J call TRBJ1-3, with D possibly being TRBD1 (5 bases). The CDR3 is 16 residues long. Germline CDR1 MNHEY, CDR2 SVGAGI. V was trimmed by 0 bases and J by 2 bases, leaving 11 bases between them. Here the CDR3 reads CASSYSGVLPGNTIYF. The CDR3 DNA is TGTGCCAGCAGTTACTCAGGGGTTCTACCTGGAAACACCATATATTTT.

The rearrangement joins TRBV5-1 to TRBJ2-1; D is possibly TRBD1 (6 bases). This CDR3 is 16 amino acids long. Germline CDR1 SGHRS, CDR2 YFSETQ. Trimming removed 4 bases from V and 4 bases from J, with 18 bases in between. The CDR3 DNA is TGCGCCAGCAGCCCGGAAGCTGGACAGATTTACAATGAGCAGTTCTTC. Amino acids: CASSPEAGQIYNEQFF. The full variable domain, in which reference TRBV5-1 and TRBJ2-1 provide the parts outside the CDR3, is KAGVTQTPRYLIKTRGQQVTLSCSPISGHRSVSWYQQTPGQGLQFLFEYFSETQRNKGNFPGRFSGRQFSNSRSEMNVSTLELGDSALYLCASSPEAGQIYNEQFFGPGTRLTVL.

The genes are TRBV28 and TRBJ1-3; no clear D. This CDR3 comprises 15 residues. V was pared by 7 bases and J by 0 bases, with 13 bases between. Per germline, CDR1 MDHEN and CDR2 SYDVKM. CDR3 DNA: TGTGCCAGCAATCGCGTGTTCCTCTCTGGAAACACCATATATTTT. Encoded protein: CASNRVFLSGNTIYF.

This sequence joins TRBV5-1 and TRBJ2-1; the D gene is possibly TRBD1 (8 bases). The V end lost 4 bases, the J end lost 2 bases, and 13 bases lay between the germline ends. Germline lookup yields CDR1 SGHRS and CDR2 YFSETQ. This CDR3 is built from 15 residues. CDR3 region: CASSDRGGTYNEQFF. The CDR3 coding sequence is TGCGCCAGCAGCGACAGGGGAGGGACCTACAATGAGCAGTTCTTC.

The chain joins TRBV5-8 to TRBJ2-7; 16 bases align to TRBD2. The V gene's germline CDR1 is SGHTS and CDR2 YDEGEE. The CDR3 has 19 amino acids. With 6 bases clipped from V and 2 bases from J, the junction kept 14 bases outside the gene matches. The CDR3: CASNPEGLAGGRAPYEQYF. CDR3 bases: TGTGCCAGCAATCCTGAGGGACTAGCGGGGGGGCGAGCACCCTACGAGCAGTACTTC.

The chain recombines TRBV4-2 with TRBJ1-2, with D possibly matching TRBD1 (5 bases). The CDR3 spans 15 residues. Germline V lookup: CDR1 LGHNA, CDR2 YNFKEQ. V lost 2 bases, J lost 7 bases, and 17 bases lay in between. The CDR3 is CASSQPGQAFGGYTF. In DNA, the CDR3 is TGTGCCAGCAGCCAACCAGGACAAGCTTTCGGTGGCTACACCTTC.

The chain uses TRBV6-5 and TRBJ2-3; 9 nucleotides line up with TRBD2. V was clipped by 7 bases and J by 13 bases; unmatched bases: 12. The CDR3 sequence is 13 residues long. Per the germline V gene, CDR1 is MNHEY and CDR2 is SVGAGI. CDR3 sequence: CASTRAAGGGEYF. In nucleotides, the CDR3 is TGTGCCAGCACTAGGGCTGCGGGAGGGGGGGAGTATTTT.

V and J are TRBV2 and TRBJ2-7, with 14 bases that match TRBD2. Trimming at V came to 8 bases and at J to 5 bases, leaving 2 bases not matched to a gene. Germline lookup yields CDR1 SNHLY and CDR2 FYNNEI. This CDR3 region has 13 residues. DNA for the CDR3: TGTGCCAGCGGACTAGCGGGAGGTCACGAGCAGTACTTC. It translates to CASGLAGGHEQYF.

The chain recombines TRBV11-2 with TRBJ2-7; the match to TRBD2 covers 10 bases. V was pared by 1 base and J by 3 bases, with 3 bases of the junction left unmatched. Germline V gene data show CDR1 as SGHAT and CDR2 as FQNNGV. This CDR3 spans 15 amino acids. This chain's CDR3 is CASSLGLAGVYEQYF. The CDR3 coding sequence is TGTGCCAGCAGCTTAGGGCTAGCGGGGGTCTACGAGCAGTACTTC.

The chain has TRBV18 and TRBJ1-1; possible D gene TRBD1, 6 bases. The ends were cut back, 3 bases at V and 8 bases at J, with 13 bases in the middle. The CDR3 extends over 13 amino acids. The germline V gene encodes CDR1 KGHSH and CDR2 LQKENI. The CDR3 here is CASSPIRTVEAFF. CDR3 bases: TGTGCCAGCTCACCTATACGGACAGTCGAAGCTTTCTTT.

This CDR3 is CASSKGVWGRDETQYF. As DNA, the CDR3 is TGTGCCAGCAGCAAAGGAGTGTGGGGCAGGGATGAGACCCAGTACTTC. The chain employs TRBV21-1 and TRBJ2-5; TRBD1, the D gene given by the table, was not confirmed from the DNA. TRBV21-1 is given as a pseudogene. The CDR3 has 16 amino acids.

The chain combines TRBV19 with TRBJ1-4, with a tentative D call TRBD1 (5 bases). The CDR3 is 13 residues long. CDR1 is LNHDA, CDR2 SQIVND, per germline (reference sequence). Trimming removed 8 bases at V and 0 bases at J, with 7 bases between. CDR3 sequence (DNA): TGTGCCAGTCAGGGTGCAACTAATGAAAAACTGTTTTTT. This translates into CASQGATNEKLFF.

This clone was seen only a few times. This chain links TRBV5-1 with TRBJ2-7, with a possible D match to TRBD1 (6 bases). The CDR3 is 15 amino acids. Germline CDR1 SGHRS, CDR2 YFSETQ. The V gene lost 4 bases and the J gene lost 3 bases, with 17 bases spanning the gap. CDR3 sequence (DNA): TGCGCCAGCAGCACACAGGGCCGAGGGAACTACGAGCAGTACTTC. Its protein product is CASSTQGRGNYEQYF.

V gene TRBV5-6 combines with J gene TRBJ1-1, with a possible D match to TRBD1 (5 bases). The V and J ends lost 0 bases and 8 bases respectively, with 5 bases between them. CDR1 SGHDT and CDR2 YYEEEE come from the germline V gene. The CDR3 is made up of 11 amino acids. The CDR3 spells CASSLDREAFF. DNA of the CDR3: TGTGCCAGCAGCTTGGACAGGGAAGCTTTCTTT.

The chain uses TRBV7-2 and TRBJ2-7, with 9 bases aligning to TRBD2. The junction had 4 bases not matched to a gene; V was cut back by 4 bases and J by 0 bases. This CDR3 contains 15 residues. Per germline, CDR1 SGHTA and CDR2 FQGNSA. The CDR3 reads CASSYPGLASYEQYF. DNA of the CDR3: TGTGCCAGCAGCTATCCGGGACTAGCCTCCTACGAGCAGTACTTC. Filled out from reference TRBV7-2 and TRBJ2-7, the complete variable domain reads GAGVSQSPSNKVTEKGKDVELRCDPISGHTALYWYRQSLGQGLEFLIYFQGNSAPDKSGLPSDRFSAERTGGSVSTLTIQRTQQEDSAVYLCASSYPGLASYEQYFGPGTRLTVT.

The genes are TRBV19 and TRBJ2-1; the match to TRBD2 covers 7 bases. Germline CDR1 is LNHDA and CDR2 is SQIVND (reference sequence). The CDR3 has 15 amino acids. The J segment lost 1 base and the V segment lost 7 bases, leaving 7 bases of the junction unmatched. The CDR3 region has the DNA TGTGCCAGTAAGCCGGACGGGGGGTCCTACAATGAGCAGTTCTTC. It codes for CASKPDGGSYNEQFF. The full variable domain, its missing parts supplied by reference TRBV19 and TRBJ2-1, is DGGITQSPKYLFRKEGQNVTLSCEQNLNHDAMYWYRQDPGQGLRLIYYSQIVNDFQKGDIAEGYSVSREKKESFPLTVTSAQKNPTAFYLCASKPDGGSYNEQFFGPGTRLTVL.

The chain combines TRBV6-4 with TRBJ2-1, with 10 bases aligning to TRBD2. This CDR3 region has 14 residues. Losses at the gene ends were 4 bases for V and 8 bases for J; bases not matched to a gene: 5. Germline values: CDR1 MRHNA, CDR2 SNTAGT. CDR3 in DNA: TGTGCCAGCAGTGTTCTAGCGGGAGTTGATGAGCAGTTCTTC. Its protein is CASSVLAGVDEQFF.

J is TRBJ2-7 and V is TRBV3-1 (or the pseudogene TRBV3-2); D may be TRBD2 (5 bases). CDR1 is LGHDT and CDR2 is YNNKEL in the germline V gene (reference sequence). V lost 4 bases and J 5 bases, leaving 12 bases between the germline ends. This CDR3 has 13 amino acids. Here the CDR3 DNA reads TGTGCCAGCAGCCGCCGGGGTATGGACGAGCAGTACTTC. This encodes CASSRRGMDEQYF.

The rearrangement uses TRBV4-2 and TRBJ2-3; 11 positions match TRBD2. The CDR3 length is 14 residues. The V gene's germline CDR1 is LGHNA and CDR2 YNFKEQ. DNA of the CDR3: TGTGTCCGGACTAGCGGGTGGGGCACAGATACGCAGTATTTT. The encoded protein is CVRTSGWGTDTQYF.

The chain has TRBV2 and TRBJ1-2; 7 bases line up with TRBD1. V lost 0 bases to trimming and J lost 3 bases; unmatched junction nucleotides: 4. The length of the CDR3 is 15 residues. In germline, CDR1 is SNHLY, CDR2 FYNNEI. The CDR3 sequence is CASSEAKDRYYGYTF. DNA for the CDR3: TGTGCCAGCAGTGAAGCGAAGGACAGGTACTATGGCTACACCTTC.